This T cell receptor beta chain came from a study of blood T cell repertoires in COVID-19. Clones were sequenced by immunoSEQ multiplex PCR, and TCRdb holds only the in-frame ones, with some missing. This table has over 85,000 clones, around 86% appearing once. The CDR3 is 13 amino acids. Trimming pared 11 bases from V and 7 bases from J, leaving 17 bases between. Germline V gives CDR1 MNHEY, CDR2 SVGAGI. This rearrangement joins TRBV6-5 to TRBJ1-4; a possible D gene is TRBD1 (5 bases). This clonotype was obtained from a man in his forties or fifties with active or convalescent COVID-19. The sequencing input was peripheral blood. The CDR3 region is CAAETVAGEKLFF. The CDR3 nucleotides are TGTGCCGCCGAGACAGTGGCCGGTGAAAAACTGTTTTTT.